Reported below is one T cell receptor (beta chain). The data were obtained in a study of Ad26.COV2.S vaccination and SARS-CoV-2 variants. For the study at large: Donor got 5x10^10 or 1x10^11 viral particles of Ad26.COV2.S.

Measured with immunoSEQ multiplex PCR; TCRdb has only the in-frame clones, and not every one. Of about 350,000 clones listed, 80% to 90% are singletons. Treatment denoted: 19 received Ad26.COV2.S at low or high dose, single or two shots; five or six received placebo; per-sample allocation not given. Sampling occurred on day 63 after the first vaccine or placebo injection. The junction had 8 bases not matched to a gene; V was cut back by 0 bases and J by 1 base. The V gene's germline CDR1 is LGHNA and CDR2 YSLEER. The CDR3 is 18 residues long. The chain joins TRBV4-3 to TRBJ2-3; 9 bases align to TRBD1. The sample was peripheral blood, taken in a trial of Ad26.COV2.S vaccine versus placebo. The receptor was isolated from a person aged 18 to 65 who received the Ad26.COV2.S COVID-19 vaccine or a placebo. The chain's CDR3 is CASSQERGQGRGTDTQYF. In DNA form, the CDR3 reads TGCGCCAGCAGCCAAGAAAGGGGACAGGGTAGGGGCACAGATACGCAGTATTTT.